This T cell receptor beta chain comes out of a study of T cell repertoires in cytomegalovirus infection. Study at large: An indication of both CMV infection and matching HLA type came from public TCR beta signatures. General study results and limits: Frequencies of public TCR beta families were cumulated, and this identified carriers of CMV plus the relevant HLA.

With respect to this clonotype: The antigen is undetermined.

With V trimmed by 5 bases and J by 3 bases, 30 bases remained unmatched. The CDR3 has 23 residues. Germline assignment: CDR1 KGHDR and CDR2 SFDVKD. Each CDR3 protein is one row after TCRdb ran MiXCR on the reads. The sample comprises some 940,000 distinct CDR3 sequences, around 29% of which are singletons, and more than 13% rests with the top ten. Sample: cultured CD8+ T cells from PBMCs, taken from culture after CMV antigen stimulation. This TCR derives from a human donor in good health (CMV status not recorded). Some clones in this sample may be carry-over from other donors' samples. The rearrangement uses TRBV24-1 and TRBJ1-5; TRBD1 aligns across 7 bases. The CDR3 loop is CATSVPSTTGDRRPETINQPQHF. The CDR3 nucleotides read TGTGCCACCAGTGTTCCGTCAACTACAGGGGACAGACGACCCGAAACGATCAATCAGCCCCAGCATTTT.